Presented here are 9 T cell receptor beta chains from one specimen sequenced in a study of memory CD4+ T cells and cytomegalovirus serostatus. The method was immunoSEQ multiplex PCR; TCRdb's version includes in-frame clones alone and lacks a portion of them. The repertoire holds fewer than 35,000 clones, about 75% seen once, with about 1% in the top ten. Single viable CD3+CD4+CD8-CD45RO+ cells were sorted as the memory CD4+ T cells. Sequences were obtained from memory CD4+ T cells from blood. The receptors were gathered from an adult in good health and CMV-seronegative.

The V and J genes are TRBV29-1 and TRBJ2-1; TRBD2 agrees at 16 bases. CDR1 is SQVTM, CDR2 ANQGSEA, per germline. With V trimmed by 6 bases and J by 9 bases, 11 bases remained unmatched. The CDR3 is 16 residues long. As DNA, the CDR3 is TGCAGCGTAGAGTCCGGGACTAGCGGGAGGGCTATTGAGCAGTTCTTC. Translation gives CSVESGTSGRAIEQFF.

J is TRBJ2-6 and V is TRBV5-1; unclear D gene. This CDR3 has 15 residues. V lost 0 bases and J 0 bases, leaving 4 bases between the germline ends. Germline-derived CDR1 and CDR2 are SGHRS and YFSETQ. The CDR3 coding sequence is TGCGCCAGCAGCTTGGTAGACTCTGGGGCCAACGTCCTGACTTTC. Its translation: CASSLVDSGANVLTF.

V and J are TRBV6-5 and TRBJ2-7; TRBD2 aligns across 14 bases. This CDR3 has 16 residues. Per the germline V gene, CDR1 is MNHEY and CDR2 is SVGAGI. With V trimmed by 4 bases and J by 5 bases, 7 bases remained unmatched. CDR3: CASSSAGTSGSNEQYF. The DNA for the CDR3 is TGTGCCAGCAGTTCCGCAGGGACTAGCGGGAGCAACGAGCAGTACTTC.

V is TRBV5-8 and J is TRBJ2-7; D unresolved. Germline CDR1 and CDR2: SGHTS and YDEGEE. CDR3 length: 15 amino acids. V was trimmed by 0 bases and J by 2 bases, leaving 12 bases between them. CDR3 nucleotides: TGTGCCAGCAGCTTGGACGGACGGATGCCCTACGAGCAGTACTTC. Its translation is CASSLDGRMPYEQYF. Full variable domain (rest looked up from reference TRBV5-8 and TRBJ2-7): EAGVTQSPTHLIKTRGQQATLRCSPISGHTSVYWYQQALGLGLQFLLWYDEGEERNRGNFPPRFSGRQFPNYSSELNVNALELEDSALYLCASSLDGRMPYEQYFGPGTRLTVT.

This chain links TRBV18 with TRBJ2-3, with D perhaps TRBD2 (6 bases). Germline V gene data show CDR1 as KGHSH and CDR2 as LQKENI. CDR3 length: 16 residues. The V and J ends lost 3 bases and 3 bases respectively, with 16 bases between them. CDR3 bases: TGTGCCAGCTCACCCCTACTAGCTCCGGGGACAGATACGCAGTATTTT. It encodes CASSPLLAPGTDTQYF. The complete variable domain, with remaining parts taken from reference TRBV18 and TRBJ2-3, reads NAGVMQNPRHLVRRRGQEARLRCSPMKGHSHVYWYRQLPEEGLKFMVYLQKENIIDESGMPKERFSAEFPKEGPSILRIQQVVRGDSAAYFCASSPLLAPGTDTQYFGPGTRLTVL.

This chain's CDR3 is CASSYLRTGGGYGYTF. Written as DNA, the CDR3 is TGTGCCAGCAGTTACTTAAGGACAGGGGGAGGGTATGGCTACACCTTC. The J gene is TRBJ1-2, the V gene TRBV6-5, with TRBD1 matching over 10 bases. The CDR3 runs 16 residues. With V trimmed by 1 base and J by 5 bases, 7 bases remained unmatched. Germline values: CDR1 MNHEY, CDR2 SVGAGI.

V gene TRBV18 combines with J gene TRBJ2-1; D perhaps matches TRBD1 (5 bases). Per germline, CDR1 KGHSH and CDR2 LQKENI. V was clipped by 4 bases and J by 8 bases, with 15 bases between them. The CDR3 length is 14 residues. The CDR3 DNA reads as TGTGCCAGCTCACTGCAGCAGGGTTTAGATGAGCAGTTCTTC. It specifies CASSLQQGLDEQFF. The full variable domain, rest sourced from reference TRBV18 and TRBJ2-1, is NAGVMQNPRHLVRRRGQEARLRCSPMKGHSHVYWYRQLPEEGLKFMVYLQKENIIDESGMPKERFSAEFPKEGPSILRIQQVVRGDSAAYFCASSLQQGLDEQFFGPGTRLTVL.

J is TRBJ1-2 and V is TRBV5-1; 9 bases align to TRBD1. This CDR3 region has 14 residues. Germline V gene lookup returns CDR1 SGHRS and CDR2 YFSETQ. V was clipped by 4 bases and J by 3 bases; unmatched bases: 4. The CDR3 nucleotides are TGCGCCAGCAGCAGGACAGGGGAATACTATGGCTACACCTTC. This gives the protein CASSRTGEYYGYTF. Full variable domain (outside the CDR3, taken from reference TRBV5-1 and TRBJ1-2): KAGVTQTPRYLIKTRGQQVTLSCSPISGHRSVSWYQQTPGQGLQFLFEYFSETQRNKGNFPGRFSGRQFSNSRSEMNVSTLELGDSALYLCASSRTGEYYGYTFGSGTRLTVV.

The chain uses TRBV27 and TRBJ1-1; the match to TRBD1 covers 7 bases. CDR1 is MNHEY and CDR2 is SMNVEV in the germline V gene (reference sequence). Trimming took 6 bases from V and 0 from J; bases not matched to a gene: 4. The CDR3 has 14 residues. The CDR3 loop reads CASRTGTLNTEAFF. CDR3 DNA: TGTGCCAGCAGGACAGGGACCCTGAACACTGAAGCTTTCTTT.